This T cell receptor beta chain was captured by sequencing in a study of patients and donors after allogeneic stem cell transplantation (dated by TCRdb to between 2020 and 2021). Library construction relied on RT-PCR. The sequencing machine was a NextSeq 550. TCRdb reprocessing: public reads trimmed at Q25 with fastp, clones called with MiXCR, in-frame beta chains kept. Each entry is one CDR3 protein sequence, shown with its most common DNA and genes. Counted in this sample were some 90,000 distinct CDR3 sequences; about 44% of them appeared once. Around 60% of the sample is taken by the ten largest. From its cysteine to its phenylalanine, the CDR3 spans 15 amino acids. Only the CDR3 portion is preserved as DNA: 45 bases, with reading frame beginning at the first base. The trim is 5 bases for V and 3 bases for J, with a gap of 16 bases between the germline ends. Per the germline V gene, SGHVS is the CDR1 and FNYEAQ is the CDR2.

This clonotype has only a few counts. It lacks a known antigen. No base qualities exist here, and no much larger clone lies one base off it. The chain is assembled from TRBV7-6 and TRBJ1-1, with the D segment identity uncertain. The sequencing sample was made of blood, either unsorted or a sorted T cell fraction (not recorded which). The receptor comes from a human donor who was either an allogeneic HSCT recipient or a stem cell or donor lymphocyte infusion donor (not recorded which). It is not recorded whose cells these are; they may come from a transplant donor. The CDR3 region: CASSPPAAGYTEAFF. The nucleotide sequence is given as TGTGCCAGCAGCCCACCCGCGGCGGGGTACACTGAAGCTTTCTTT.